Listed here are 4 T cell receptor beta chains from one sample, sequenced in a study of T-cell reconstitution after alpha-beta-depleted transplantation in children. Preparing the TCRbeta library involved the use of unique molecular identifiers. TCRdb reprocessed the PCR reads via MiXCR and lists one record per CDR3 protein. The profile shows more than 400,000 distinct CDR3 sequences, roughly an eighth of them singletons. Specimen: PBMCs, mostly from graft donor cells, collected 180 days after TCRalphabeta/CD19-depleted stem cell transplant. Receptors were obtained from a female patient between 2 and 15 years old who had a stem cell transplant for aplastic anemia, so the T cells may come from the graft donor.

V is TRBV6-1 and J is TRBJ2-1; 11 bases are a match to TRBD2. J gave up 4 bases and V 5 bases, and 7 bases lay outside the gene matches. This CDR3 contains 16 residues. Germline V CDR1 and CDR2: MNHNS, SASEGT. The CDR3 bases are TGTGCCAGCAGTACCCCGACTAGCGGGGTTTACAATGAGCAGTTCTTC. Its protein is CASSTPTSGVYNEQFF.

The CDR3 sequence: CASSPGGLSSYEQYF. The CDR3 coding sequence is TGTGCCAGCAGCCCGGGGGGGTTGAGTTCCTACGAGCAGTACTTC. V usage is TRBV11-2 and J usage is TRBJ2-7; 8 bases align to TRBD2. Germline values: CDR1 SGHAT, CDR2 FQNNGV. The CDR3 sequence is 15 residues long. V trimming: 5 bases; J trimming: 1 base; junction bases outside the gene matches: 7.

This clonotype was found many times. CDR3 sequence reads: CASSLAPEYNEQFF. The CDR3 coding sequence is TGTGCCAGCAGCTTAGCACCAGAATACAATGAGCAGTTCTTC. V and J are TRBV7-6 and TRBJ2-1; D is unclear. The V and J ends lost 0 bases and 4 bases respectively, with 7 bases between them. The germline gives CDR1 SGHVS, CDR2 FNYEAQ. The CDR3 is 14 amino acids. The variable domain in full, completed from reference TRBV7-6 and TRBJ2-1, reads GAGVSQSPRYKVTKRGQDVALRCDPISGHVSLYWYRQALGQGPEFLTYFNYEAQQDKSGLPNDRFSAERPEGSISTLTIQRTEQRDSAMYRCASSLAPEYNEQFFGPGTRLTVL.

The rearrangement uses TRBV18 and TRBJ2-3, with D hard to call. V lost 4 bases and J lost 2, with 13 bases in between. CDR1 is KGHSH, CDR2 LQKENI, per germline. This CDR3 contains 15 residues. CDR3 bases: TGTGCCAGCTCACGCGCTCGGGCAATCACAGATACGCAGTATTTT. Its translation: CASSRARAITDTQYF. The whole variable domain, remainder taken from reference TRBV18 and TRBJ2-3, is NAGVMQNPRHLVRRRGQEARLRCSPMKGHSHVYWYRQLPEEGLKFMVYLQKENIIDESGMPKERFSAEFPKEGPSILRIQQVVRGDSAAYFCASSRARAITDTQYFGPGTRLTVL.